The present TCR beta chain was sequenced within a study of T cell repertoires in cytomegalovirus infection. As for the study in general: Based on public TCR beta signatures, there were indications of CMV infection and of a matching HLA type. Findings and limits, study-wide: In two of eight donors, the top clonotype was HLA-C-restricted CMV-specific.

TCRdb processed the reads anew with MiXCR; each CDR3 protein has one entry. Of approximately 500,000 distinct CDR3 sequences in the sample, about a quarter were seen once. The CDR3 consists of 17 residues. Between the trimmed V and J ends, which lost 6 bases and 3 bases, there was a span of 21 bases. This clonotype was seen a few times. Its target is not known. V usage is TRBV12-3 or TRBV12-4 and J usage is TRBJ2-1, with D possibly matching TRBD2 (6 bases). This clonotype was obtained from a human donor in good health (CMV status not recorded). Some clones in this sample may be carry-over from other donors' samples. Sequencing was done on a sample of PBMCs. The CDR3 DNA follows: TGTGCCAGCAGCCAATTAGCGGCGCGCACTATCTACAATGAGCAGTTCTTC. Its protein product is CASSQLAARTIYNEQFF.